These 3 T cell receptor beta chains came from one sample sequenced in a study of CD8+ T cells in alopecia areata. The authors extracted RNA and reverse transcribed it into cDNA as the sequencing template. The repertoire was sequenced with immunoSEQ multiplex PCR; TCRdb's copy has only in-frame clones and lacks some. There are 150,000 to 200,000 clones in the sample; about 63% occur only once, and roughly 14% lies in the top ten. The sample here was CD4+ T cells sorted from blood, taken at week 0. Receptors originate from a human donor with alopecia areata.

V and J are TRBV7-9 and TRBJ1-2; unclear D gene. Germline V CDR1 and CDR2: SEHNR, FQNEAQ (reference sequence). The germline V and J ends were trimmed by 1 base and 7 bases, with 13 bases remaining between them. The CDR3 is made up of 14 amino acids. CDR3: CASSLGLAAIGYTF. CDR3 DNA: TGTGCCAGCAGCTTAGGTTTGGCGGCTATTGGCTACACCTTC.

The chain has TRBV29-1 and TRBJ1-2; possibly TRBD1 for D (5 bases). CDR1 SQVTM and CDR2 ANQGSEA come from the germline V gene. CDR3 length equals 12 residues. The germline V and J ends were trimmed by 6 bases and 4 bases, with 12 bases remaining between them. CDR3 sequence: CSVFRASYGYTF. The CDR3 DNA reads TGCAGCGTATTCAGGGCCAGCTATGGCTACACCTTC.

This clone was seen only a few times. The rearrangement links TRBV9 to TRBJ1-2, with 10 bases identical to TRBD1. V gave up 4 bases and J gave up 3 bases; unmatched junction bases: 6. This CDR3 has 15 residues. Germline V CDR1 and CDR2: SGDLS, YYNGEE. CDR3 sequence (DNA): TGTGCCAGCAGCCCCACCGGGACAGGGGACTATGGCTACACCTTC. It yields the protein CASSPTGTGDYGYTF.